A single sample is the source of the 2 T cell receptor beta chains below, sequenced in a study of cytomegalovirus exposure and HLA in healthy donors. Use of 60 Vbeta and 13 Jbeta primers characterized the PCR. Assay: immunoSEQ multiplex PCR; the TCRdb copy retains only in-frame clones and omits some. The sample shows some 150,000 clones, about 65% of them seen only once. The sample comprised PBMCs. The source is a woman in her twenties or thirties in good health and CMV-seronegative.

This chain links TRBV27 with TRBJ2-2, with D perhaps matching TRBD2 (5 bases). There are 18 residues in the CDR3. V was clipped by 0 bases and J by 0 bases, with 14 bases between them. Germline V gives CDR1 MNHEY, CDR2 SMNVEV (reference sequence). The CDR3: CASSLSLANYANTGELFF. The CDR3 coding sequence is TGTGCCAGCAGTTTATCTTTAGCGAACTACGCGAACACCGGGGAGCTGTTTTTT.

This chain links TRBV14 with TRBJ1-1; D is undetermined. This CDR3 is 15 amino acids long. The V gene lost 0 bases and the J gene lost 4 bases, with 12 bases spanning the gap. Germline-derived CDR1 and CDR2 are SGHDN and FVKESK. The CDR3 DNA sequence: TGTGCCAGCAGCCAAGATACGAGGGTCCGCACTGAAGCTTTCTTT. It yields the protein CASSQDTRVRTEAFF.